These T cell receptor beta chains were read from a single sample in a study of T cell responses to AZD1222 COVID-19 vaccine. The assay was immunoSEQ multiplex PCR, and TCRdb's table has in-frame clones only and misses some. Found here are 98,000 or so clones, about 89% of them singletons; the top ten hold approximately 3%. Sequenced material: peripheral blood, taken 28 days after the second dose of the MenACWY control vaccine. These receptors came from an adult who received the MenACWY meningococcal vaccine as a control. CDR3s include the opening cysteine and the closing phenylalanine or tryptophan. A D gene is named only where the DNA matches it firmly. Some rows have no size entry. The others give once, few or many, or a class for an expanded clone.

>-|-|TRBJ2-1|TRBV19
CASIGPYNEQFF
TGTGCCAGTATCGGCCCCTACAATGAGCAGTTCTTC
>-|-|TRBJ1-5|TRBV2
CASSDILRNQPQHF
TGTGCCAGCAGTGACATTCTACGGAATCAGCCCCAGCATTTT
>-|TRBD2|TRBJ2-7|TRBV28
CASSLWRGGYEQYF
TGTGCCAGCAGTTTGTGGCGGGGGGGATACGAGCAGTACTTC
>-|-|TRBJ1-6|TRBV4-3
CASSQDVSVRSYSPLHF
TGCGCCAGCAGCCAAGATGTTTCAGTAAGGAGCTATTCACCCCTCCACTTT
>-|-|TRBJ1-6|TRBV6-1
CASSGPSGNLRSPLHF
TGTGCCAGCAGTGGCCCTTCAGGGAATCTACGATCACCCCTCCACTTT
>-|-|TRBJ1-6|TRBV5-1
CASSLGQARGLSDLHF
TGCGCCAGCAGCTTGGGGCAGGCCAGGGGCCTTTCTGACCTCCACTTT
>-|TRBD2|TRBJ2-1|TRBV27
CASSFSGGANEQFF
TGTGCCAGCAGTTTCAGCGGGGGGGCAAATGAGCAGTTCTTC
>-|-|TRBJ1-2|TRBV18
CASSVAGTSNYGYTF
TGTGCCAGCTCAGTTGCCGGGACGTCAAACTATGGCTACACCTTC
>-|-|TRBJ2-3|TRBV4-3
CASSQDRSGDTQYF
TGCGCCAGCAGCCAAGACAGGTCAGGAGATACGCAGTATTTT
>-|-|TRBJ1-2|TRBV5-1
CASSLVGRTNYGYTF
TGCGCCAGCAGCTTGGTTGGCAGGACGAACTATGGCTACACCTTC
>-|TRBD2|TRBJ2-1|TRBV14
CASSQGLAGWNEQFF
TGTGCCAGCAGCCAAGGGCTAGCGGGGTGGAATGAGCAGTTCTTC
>-|-|TRBJ1-2|TRBV12-3/TRBV12-4
CASSLSQGIGYTF
TGTGCCAGCAGTTTATCACAGGGTATCGGCTACACCTTC
>-|TRBD1|TRBJ1-4|TRBV28
CASTQGGAREKLFF
TGTGCCAGCACTCAGGGGGGGGCGCGGGAAAAACTGTTTTTT
>-|TRBD1|TRBJ1-2|TRBV28
CASSSGTAYGYTF
TGTGCCAGCAGCAGCGGGACAGCTTATGGCTACACCTTC
>-|TRBD2|TRBJ2-1|TRBV7-2
CASSPALLAGGRYNEQFF
TGTGCCAGCAGCCCTGCATTACTAGCGGGGGGGAGATACAATGAGCAGTTCTTC
>-|-|TRBJ2-3|TRBV7-2
CASSQPSTDTQYF
TGTGCCAGCAGCCAACCAAGCACAGATACGCAGTATTTT
>-|TRBD2|TRBJ2-7|TRBV7-2
CASSPRGLADEQYF
TGTGCCAGCAGCCCTCGGGGACTAGCGGACGAGCAGTACTTC
>once|TRBD1|TRBJ2-7|TRBV2
CASSAGTGRSVEQYF
TGTGCCAGCAGTGCCGGGACAGGGAGAAGCGTCGAGCAGTACTTC
>-|TRBD1|TRBJ2-7|TRBV11-3
CASSLRTGNYEQYF
TGTGCCAGCAGCCTACGGACAGGGAATTACGAGCAGTACTTC
>-|-|TRBJ2-3|TRBV11-1
CASGGPSTDTQYF
TGTGCCTCTGGGGGACCGAGCACAGATACGCAGTATTTT
>few|-|TRBJ2-1|TRBV5-5
CASSLRLYNEQFF
TGTGCCAGCAGCCTTCGACTGTATAATGAGCAGTTCTTC
>-|-|TRBJ2-2|TRBV29-1
CSVEDQATGELFF
TGCAGCGTTGAAGATCAGGCTACCGGGGAGCTGTTTTTT
>-|-|TRBJ1-4|TRBV3-1/TRBV3-2
CASSQGWGESEKLFF
TGTGCCAGCAGCCAAGGGTGGGGGGAAAGTGAAAAACTGTTTTTT
>-|TRBD2|TRBJ2-2|TRBV5-1
CASELAENTGELFF
TGCGCCAGCGAACTAGCGGAAAACACCGGGGAGCTGTTTTTT
>-|-|TRBJ2-7|TRBV28
CASPTGRAGSWYEQYF
TGTGCCAGCCCTACGGGAAGGGCAGGGAGTTGGTACGAGCAGTACTTC
>-|-|TRBJ2-3|TRBV7-2
CASSNPVDTQYF
TGTGCCAGCAGTAATCCAGTAGATACGCAGTATTTT
>-|-|TRBJ2-1|TRBV12-3/TRBV12-4
CASSQRIGLEQFF
TGTGCCAGCAGCCAAAGGATAGGGTTGGAGCAGTTCTTC
>-|-|TRBJ2-5|TRBV7-2
CASSPRAGETQYF
TGTGCCAGCAGCCCTAGGGCAGGAGAGACCCAGTACTTC
>once|TRBD1|TRBJ1-2|TRBV24-1
CATSEPTGGGGYTF
TGTGCCACCAGTGAACCGACAGGGGGAGGCGGCTACACCTTC
>-|TRBD1|TRBJ2-4|TRBV19
CASSPWTGTRGNIQYF
TGTGCCAGTAGTCCCTGGACAGGGACAAGGGGAAACATTCAGTACTTC
>-|-|TRBJ1-2|TRBV29-1
CSVEEQRGGYTF
TGCAGCGTTGAAGAACAACGGGGGGGCTACACCTTC
>-|TRBD2|TRBJ2-1|TRBV9
CASSPRFAGGATYNEQFF
TGTGCCAGCAGCCCTAGATTCGCGGGGGGTGCTACCTACAATGAGCAGTTCTTC
>once|-|TRBJ2-7|TRBV14
CASSQGRGSEQYF
TGTGCCAGCAGCCAAGGAAGGGGGAGCGAGCAGTACTTC
>-|-|TRBJ1-2|TRBV19
CASSIEGHGYGYTF
TGTGCCAGTAGTATAGAGGGACACGGCTATGGCTACACCTTC
>-|-|TRBJ1-5|TRBV7-6
CASSSQGLGNQPQHF
TGTGCCAGCAGCTCGCAGGGGTTGGGCAATCAGCCCCAGCATTTT
>-|TRBD1|TRBJ2-1|TRBV7-3
CASSLTGTGRPYNEQFF
TGTGCCAGCAGCTTAACAGGGACAGGGAGGCCCTACAATGAGCAGTTCTTC
>-|-|TRBJ1-2|TRBV6-2/TRBV6-3
CASSPGANYGYTF
TGTGCCAGCAGTCCAGGGGCCAACTATGGCTACACCTTC
>-|-|TRBJ1-3|TRBV12-3/TRBV12-4
CASSPRQGNTIYF
TGTGCCAGCAGTCCCCGACAGGGAAACACCATATATTTT
>-|-|TRBJ2-4|TRBV3-1/TRBV3-2
CASSQDRPLAKNIQYF
TGTGCCAGCAGCCAAGACAGACCTTTAGCCAAAAACATTCAGTACTTC
>once|-|TRBJ2-7|TRBV7-2
CASSLVGVLSEQYF
TGTGCCAGCAGCCTTGTGGGAGTACTGAGCGAGCAGTACTTC
>-|-|TRBJ1-2|TRBV4-1
CASSQDLSFGDRLNYGYTF
TGCGCCAGCAGCCAAGACCTGAGCTTTGGAGACAGACTTAACTATGGCTACACCTTC
>-|-|TRBJ1-6|TRBV7-9
CASSLGGRDSPLHF
TGTGCCAGCAGCTTAGGTGGAAGAGATTCACCCCTCCACTTT
>-|TRBD2|TRBJ2-3|TRBV19
CASSIVFGGGATDTQYF
TGTGCCAGTAGTATAGTATTTGGCGGGGGGGCGACAGATACGCAGTATTTT
>-|TRBD1|TRBJ1-2|TRBV30
CAWRLTGGPGYGYTF
TGTGCCTGGAGGCTTACAGGGGGCCCCGGCTATGGCTACACCTTC
>-|TRBD2|TRBJ2-7|TRBV30
CAWSVSGGGEQYF
TGTGCCTGGAGCGTTAGCGGGGGGGGCGAGCAGTACTTC
>-|-|TRBJ2-6|TRBV9
CASSVALMGIGSGANVLTF
TGTGCCAGCAGCGTAGCTTTAATGGGGATTGGCTCTGGGGCCAACGTCCTGACTTTC
>few|-|TRBJ1-5|TRBV28
CASSLTGQKNQPQHF
TGTGCCAGCAGTTTAACTGGGCAGAAGAATCAGCCCCAGCATTTT
>-|-|TRBJ2-6|TRBV29-1
CSVSDGPAGANVLTF
TGCAGCGTTTCAGACGGCCCCGCTGGGGCCAACGTCCTGACTTTC
>-|-|TRBJ1-3|TRBV19
CASSSSVRGSGNTIYF
TGTGCCAGTAGTAGCTCAGTCCGGGGGTCTGGAAACACCATATATTTT
>-|TRBD1|TRBJ1-1|TRBV6-2/TRBV6-3
CASSLPGQEAAFF
TGTGCCAGCAGTCTCCCGGGACAGGAGGCCGCTTTCTTT
>few|-|TRBJ1-1|TRBV18
CASSGTNTEAFF
TGTGCCAGCTCAGGAACGAACACTGAAGCTTTCTTT